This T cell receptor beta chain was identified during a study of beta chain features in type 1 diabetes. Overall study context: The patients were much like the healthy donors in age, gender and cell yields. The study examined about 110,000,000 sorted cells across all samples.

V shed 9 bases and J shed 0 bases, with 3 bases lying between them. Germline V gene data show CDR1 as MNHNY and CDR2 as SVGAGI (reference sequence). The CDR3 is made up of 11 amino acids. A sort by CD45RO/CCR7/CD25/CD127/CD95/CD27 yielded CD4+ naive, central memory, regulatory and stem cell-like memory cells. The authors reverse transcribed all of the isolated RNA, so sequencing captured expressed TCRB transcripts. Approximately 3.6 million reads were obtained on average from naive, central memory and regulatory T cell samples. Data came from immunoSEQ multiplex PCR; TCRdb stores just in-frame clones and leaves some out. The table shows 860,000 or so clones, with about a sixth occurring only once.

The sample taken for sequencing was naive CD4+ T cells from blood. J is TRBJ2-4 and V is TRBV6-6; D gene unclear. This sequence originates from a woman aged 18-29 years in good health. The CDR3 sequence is CASLAKNIQYF. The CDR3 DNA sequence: TGTGCCAGTCTAGCCAAAAACATTCAGTACTTC.